The 12 T cell receptor beta chains below come from one sample, sequenced in a study of T cells in Graves' hyperthyroidism and ophthalmopathy. TCR beta CDR3 regions were amplified from RNA. In the first-round RT-PCR of the TCR CDR3, the HTBI primer set was used. TCRdb re-analysed the multiplex PCR reads in MiXCR, keeping a single row per CDR3 protein. This sample yields 500,000 to 600,000 distinct CDR3 sequences, of which around 42% are seen a single time; roughly 19% belongs to the top ten. The sample taken for sequencing was peripheral blood or thyroid tissue (not recorded which). The receptors derive from an adult woman with Graves' disease, either hyperthyroidism or ophthalmopathy (not recorded which).

The chain couples TRBV29-1 to TRBJ1-6; the match to TRBD1 covers 8 bases. The CDR3 is 11 residues long. Trimming took 8 bases from V and 10 from J; bases not matched to a gene: 4. CDR1 SQVTM and CDR2 ANQGSEA come from the germline V gene. As DNA, the CDR3 is TGCAGCACAAGACAGGGGTCACCCCTCCACTTT. Translating it yields CSTRQGSPLHF.

The CDR3 DNA reads TGTGCCAGCAGTCCCCCGACTGGTGGGGCCCTCCACTTT. Protein: CASSPPTGGALHF. The V call is TRBV28, the J call TRBJ1-6; D gene ambiguous. The germline V gene encodes CDR1 MDHEN and CDR2 SYDVKM. CDR3 length: 13 amino acids. V lost 5 bases and J 14 bases, leaving 16 bases between the germline ends.

The chain joins TRBV5-6 to TRBJ2-3; possibly TRBD2 for D (5 bases). This CDR3 region has 15 residues. The V gene's germline CDR1 is SGHDT and CDR2 YYEEEE. The germline V and J ends were trimmed by 2 bases and 3 bases, with 13 bases remaining between them. The chain's CDR3 is CASSFNMPGTDTQYF. CDR3 DNA sequence: TGTGCCAGCAGCTTCAATATGCCGGGAACAGATACGCAGTATTTT.

The chain has TRBV7-9 and TRBJ2-5; 8 positions agree with TRBD2. There are 13 residues in the CDR3. Germline CDR1 is SEHNR and CDR2 is FQNEAQ (reference sequence). The V segment lost 5 bases and the J segment 7 bases; nucleotides outside the gene matches: 6. CDR3 coding DNA: TGTGCCAGCAGCCAAGGGGGACTAGGGACCCAGTACTTC. Translation gives CASSQGGLGTQYF.

This sequence joins TRBV15 and TRBJ2-4; the D gene is possibly TRBD2 (6 bases). The CDR3 is 15 amino acids. Germline lookup yields CDR1 LNHNV and CDR2 YYDKDF (reference sequence). Trimming shortened V by 5 bases and J by 2 bases, and 13 bases separated the two germline ends. The CDR3 sequence: CATSAHGGTKNIQYF. The CDR3 DNA reads as TGTGCCACCAGCGCACATGGGGGGACCAAAAACATTCAGTACTTC.

This clonotype was found many times. This chain uses TRBV7-6 with TRBJ1-4; 8 bases fit TRBD1. The CDR3 extends over 15 amino acids. Germline V gene lookup returns CDR1 SGHVS and CDR2 FNYEAQ. With 2 bases clipped from V and 7 bases from J, the junction kept 6 bases outside the gene matches. The CDR3 region has the DNA TGTGCCAGCAGCTTATCCAGGGGGCTTGGTGAAAAACTGTTTTTT. Amino acid sequence: CASSLSRGLGEKLFF.

Notes on this clonotype: One junction end disagrees with the germline gene, perhaps due to a read error. The rearrangement links TRBV5-1 to TRBJ1-2, with 8 nucleotides matching TRBD1. This CDR3 has 9 residues. Germline assignment: CDR1 SGHRS and CDR2 YFSETQ. The CDR3, as DNA: TGCGCCAGCAGCGTGAGACAGGGGTTC. This translates into CASSVRQGF.

As concerns this clonotype: Its ends do not fully match the called genes, so a read error is possible. The rearrangement joins TRBV5-1 to TRBJ1-1, with TRBD1 matching over 11 bases. From germline, CDR1 is SGHRS and CDR2 YFSETQ. The CDR3 covers 14 residues. The CDR3 sequence is CASSSKGQGALAFF. For the CDR3, the DNA is TGTGCCAGCAGCTCAAAAGGACAGGGGGCTTTGGCTTTCTTT. Combining the CDR3 with reference TRBV5-1 and TRBJ1-1 gives the whole variable domain KAGVTQTPRYLIKTRGQQVTLSCSPISGHRSVSWYQQTPGQGLQFLFEYFSETQRNKGNFPGRFSGRQFSNSRSEMNVSTLELGDSALYLCASSSKGQGALAFFGQGTRLTVV.

This rearrangement joins TRBV2 to TRBJ2-7; 7 nucleotides line up with TRBD2. The CDR3 has 14 residues. The V gene's germline CDR1 is SNHLY and CDR2 FYNNEI. The trim removed 6 bases at V and 6 bases at J, leaving 11 bases unmatched. The DNA for the CDR3 is TGTGCCAGCAGCTTGTCGGGAGGCATTGGCGAGCAGTACTTC. Its protein product is CASSLSGGIGEQYF.

This chain joins TRBV29-1 and TRBJ2-7, with D unclear. The germline CDR1 and CDR2 sequences are SQVTM and ANQGSEA. The ends were cut back, 0 bases at V and 4 bases at J, with 4 bases in the middle. This CDR3 contains 11 residues. The CDR3 DNA follows: TGCAGCGTTGAAGATCCTTACGAGCAGTACTTC. Amino acids: CSVEDPYEQYF.

The rearrangement joins TRBV5-1 to TRBJ2-7; 10 bases align to TRBD1. Germline CDR1 is SGHRS and CDR2 is YFSETQ. Losses at the gene ends were 4 bases for V and 2 bases for J; bases not matched to a gene: 12. The CDR3 totals 17 residues. CDR3 coding DNA: TGCGCCAGCAGCAGACTTGGTGGACAGGGGGTCACCTACGAGCAGTACTTC. This codes for CASSRLGGQGVTYEQYF. Full variable domain (rest looked up from reference TRBV5-1 and TRBJ2-7): KAGVTQTPRYLIKTRGQQVTLSCSPISGHRSVSWYQQTPGQGLQFLFEYFSETQRNKGNFPGRFSGRQFSNSRSEMNVSTLELGDSALYLCASSRLGGQGVTYEQYFGPGTRLTVT.

This clonotype was detected many times. The V and J genes are TRBV19 and TRBJ2-7; D may be TRBD1 (6 bases). There are 13 residues in the CDR3. V lost 3 bases and J lost 3, with 9 bases in between. The germline V gene encodes CDR1 LNHDA and CDR2 SQIVND (reference sequence). The chain's CDR3 is CASSIGTNYEQYF. The CDR3 nucleotides are TGTGCCAGTAGTATCGGGACAAACTACGAGCAGTACTTC.